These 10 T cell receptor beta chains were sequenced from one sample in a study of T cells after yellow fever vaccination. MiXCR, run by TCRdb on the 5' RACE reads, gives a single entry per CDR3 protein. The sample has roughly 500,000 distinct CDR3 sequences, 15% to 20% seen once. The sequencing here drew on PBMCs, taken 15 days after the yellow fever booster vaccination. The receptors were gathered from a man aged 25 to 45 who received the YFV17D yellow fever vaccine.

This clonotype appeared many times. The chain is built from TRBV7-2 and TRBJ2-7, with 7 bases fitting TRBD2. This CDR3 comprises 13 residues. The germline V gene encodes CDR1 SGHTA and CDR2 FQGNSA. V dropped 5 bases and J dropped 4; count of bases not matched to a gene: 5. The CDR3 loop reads CASSRGSSYEQYF. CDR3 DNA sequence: TGTGCCAGCAGCCGCGGGAGTAGTTACGAGCAGTACTTC.

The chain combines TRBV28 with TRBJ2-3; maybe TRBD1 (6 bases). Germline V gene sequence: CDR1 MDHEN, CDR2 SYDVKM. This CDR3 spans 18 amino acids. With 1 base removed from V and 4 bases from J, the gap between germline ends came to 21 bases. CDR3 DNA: TGTGCCAGCAGTTTATCGGGCGGTAGGGGGAAAAGTCCAGATACGCAGTATTTT. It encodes CASSLSGGRGKSPDTQYF.

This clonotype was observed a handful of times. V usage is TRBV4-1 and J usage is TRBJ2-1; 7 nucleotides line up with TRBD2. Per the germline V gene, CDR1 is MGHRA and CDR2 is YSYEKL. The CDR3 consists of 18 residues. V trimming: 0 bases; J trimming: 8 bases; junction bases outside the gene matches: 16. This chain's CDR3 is CASSQERTSQRGRDEQFF. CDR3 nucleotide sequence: TGCGCCAGCAGCCAAGAGCGAACTAGTCAGCGGGGCAGGGATGAGCAGTTCTTC.

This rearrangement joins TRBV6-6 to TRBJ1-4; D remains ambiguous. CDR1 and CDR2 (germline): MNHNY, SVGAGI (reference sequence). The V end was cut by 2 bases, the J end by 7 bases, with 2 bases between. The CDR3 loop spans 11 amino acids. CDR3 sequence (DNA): TGTGCCAGCAGTTACGTTGAAAAACTGTTTTTT. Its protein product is CASSYVEKLFF.

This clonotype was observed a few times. The CDR3 reads CASTLQPGTRNEKLFF. CDR3 bases: TGTGCCAGCACCTTACAACCCGGGACAAGAAATGAAAAACTGTTTTTT. V gene TRBV6-5 combines with J gene TRBJ1-4, with D possibly matching TRBD1 (6 bases). This CDR3 contains 16 residues. V was pared by 7 bases and J by 5 bases, with 20 bases between. Germline assignment: CDR1 MNHEY and CDR2 SVGAGI.

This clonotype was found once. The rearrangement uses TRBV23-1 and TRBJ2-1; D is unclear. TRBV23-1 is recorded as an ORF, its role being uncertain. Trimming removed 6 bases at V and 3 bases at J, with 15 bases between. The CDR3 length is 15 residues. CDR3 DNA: TGCGCCAGCAGCCCAAGCCCTAGTTACTACAATGAGCAGTTCTTC. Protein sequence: CASSPSPSYYNEQFF.

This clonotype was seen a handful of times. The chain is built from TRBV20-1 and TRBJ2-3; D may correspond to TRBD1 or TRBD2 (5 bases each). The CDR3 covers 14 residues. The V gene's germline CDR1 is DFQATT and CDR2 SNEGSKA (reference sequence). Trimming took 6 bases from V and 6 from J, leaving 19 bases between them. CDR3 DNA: TGCAGTGCGACACCCGGGACCAACCATGATACGCAGTATTTT. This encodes CSATPGTNHDTQYF.

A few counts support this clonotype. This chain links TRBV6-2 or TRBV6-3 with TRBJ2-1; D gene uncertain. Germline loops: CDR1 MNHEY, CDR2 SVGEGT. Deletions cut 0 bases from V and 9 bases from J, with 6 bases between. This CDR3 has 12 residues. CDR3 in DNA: TGTGCCAGCAGTTACTCGACTCCTGAGCAGTTCTTC. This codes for CASSYSTPEQFF.

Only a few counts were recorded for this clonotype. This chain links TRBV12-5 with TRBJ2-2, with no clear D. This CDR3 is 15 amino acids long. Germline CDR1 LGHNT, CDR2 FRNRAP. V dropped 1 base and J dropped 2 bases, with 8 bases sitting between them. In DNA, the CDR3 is TGTGCTAGTGGTTTGGGGCGAATTAACACCGGGGAGCTGTTTTTT. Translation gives CASGLGRINTGELFF. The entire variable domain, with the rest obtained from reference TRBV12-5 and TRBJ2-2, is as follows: DARVTQTPRHKVTEMGQEVTMRCQPILGHNTVFWYRQTMMQGLELLAYFRNRAPLDDSGMPKDRFSAEMPDATLATLKIQPSEPRDSAVYFCASGLGRINTGELFFGEGSRLTVL.

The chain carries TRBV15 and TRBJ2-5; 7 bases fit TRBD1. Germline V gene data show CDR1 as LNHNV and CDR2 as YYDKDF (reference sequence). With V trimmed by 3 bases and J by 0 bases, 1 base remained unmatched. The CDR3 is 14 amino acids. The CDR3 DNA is TGTGCCACCAGCAGGGACAGGCACCAAGAGACCCAGTACTTC. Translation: CATSRDRHQETQYF.